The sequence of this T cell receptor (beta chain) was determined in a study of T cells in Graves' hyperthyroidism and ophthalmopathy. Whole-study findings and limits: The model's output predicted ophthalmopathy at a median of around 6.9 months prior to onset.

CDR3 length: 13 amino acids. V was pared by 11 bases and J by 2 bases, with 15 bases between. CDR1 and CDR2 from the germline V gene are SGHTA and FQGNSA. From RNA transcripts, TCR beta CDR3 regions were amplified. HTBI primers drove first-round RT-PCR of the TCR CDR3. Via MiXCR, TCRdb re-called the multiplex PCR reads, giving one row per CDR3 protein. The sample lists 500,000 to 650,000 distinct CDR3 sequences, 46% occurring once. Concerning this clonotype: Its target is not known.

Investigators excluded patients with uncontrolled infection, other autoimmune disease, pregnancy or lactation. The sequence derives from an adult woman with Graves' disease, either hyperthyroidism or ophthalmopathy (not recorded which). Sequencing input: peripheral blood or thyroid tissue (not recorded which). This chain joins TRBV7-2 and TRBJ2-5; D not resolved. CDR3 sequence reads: CARLSLDQETQYF. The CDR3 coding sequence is TGTGCCCGGTTGTCGCTAGATCAAGAGACCCAGTACTTC.